The 30 T cell receptor beta chains given below trace back to one sample, sequenced in a study of cytomegalovirus exposure and HLA in healthy donors. This table comes from immunoSEQ multiplex PCR, and its TCRdb copy is limited to in-frame clones, with some not included. The sample shows 300,000 or so clones, 88% of them seen only once. The sequenced sample was PBMCs. The receptors come from a man aged 25-40 years in good health and CMV-seronegative.

V is TRBV23-1 and J is TRBJ2-7; TRBD2 is a possible D gene (5 bases). TRBV23-1 is treated as an ORF (open reading frame) with a function not yet certain. V was shortened by 3 bases and J by 1 base, with 7 bases between the two germline ends. This CDR3 has 13 residues. The CDR3 here is CASSHTGSYEQYF. The CDR3 DNA reads TGCGCCAGCAGTCATACGGGATCCTACGAGCAGTACTTC.

The rearrangement uses TRBV6-5 and TRBJ1-5; 7 bases are a match to TRBD1. This CDR3 is built from 14 residues. From germline, CDR1 is MNHEY and CDR2 SVGAGI. V shed 5 bases, J shed 0 bases, and the junction held 1 base outside the gene matches. DNA of the CDR3: TGTGCCAGCAGTGGACAGGATAGCAATCAGCCCCAGCATTTT. It encodes CASSGQDSNQPQHF.

The J gene is TRBJ2-7, the V gene TRBV29-1, with D possibly matching TRBD2 (5 bases). CDR3 size: 13 residues. Looked up from germline, CDR1 is SQVTM and CDR2 is ANQGSEA. V was pared by 5 bases and J by 2 bases, with 13 bases between. CDR3 residues: CSVFSPGTYEQYF. The CDR3 DNA follows: TGCAGCGTTTTCTCACCCGGGACCTACGAGCAGTACTTC.

The rearrangement joins TRBV29-1 to TRBJ1-2; 11 bases agree with TRBD1. Germline assignment: CDR1 SQVTM and CDR2 ANQGSEA. The CDR3 extends over 16 amino acids. Trimming took 4 bases from V and 6 from J; bases not matched to a gene: 13. CDR3 in DNA: TGCAGCGTTGTCCCGGACAGGGGGCGTAGGCTTCATGGCTACACCTTC. This codes for CSVVPDRGRRLHGYTF.

CDR3: CASSSYRGSYEQYF. In nucleotides, the CDR3 is TGTGCCAGCAGCTCCTACAGGGGTTCCTACGAGCAGTACTTC. The J gene is TRBJ2-7, the V gene TRBV5-4, with TRBD1 matching over 7 bases. V dropped 3 bases and J dropped 1; count of bases not matched to a gene: 4. The V gene's germline CDR1 is SGHNT and CDR2 YYREEE (reference sequence). The CDR3 is made up of 14 amino acids.

The chain recombines TRBV2 with TRBJ2-6; D perhaps matches TRBD1 (6 bases). Germline V gene sequence: CDR1 SNHLY, CDR2 FYNNEI. CDR3 length: 17 amino acids. V was shortened by 7 bases and J by 0 bases, with 16 bases between the two germline ends. The CDR3 here is CASNKRDTRSGANVLTF. As DNA, the CDR3 is TGTGCCAGCAATAAACGGGACACTCGCTCTGGGGCCAACGTCCTGACTTTC.

The chain has TRBV4-1 and TRBJ2-1, with D uncertain. This CDR3 region has 14 residues. The germline V gene encodes CDR1 MGHRA and CDR2 YSYEKL. V was cut by 0 bases and J by 9 bases, with 12 bases left in between. The CDR3 region has the DNA TGCGCCAGCAGCCAAGATTCTTTCGAGCTTGAGCAGTTCTTC. Residues: CASSQDSFELEQFF.

CDR3 loop: CASSLEILANNEQFF. The CDR3 bases are TGCGCCAGCAGCTTGGAGATCCTAGCGAACAATGAGCAGTTCTTC. The chain employs TRBV5-1 and TRBJ2-1; a possible D gene is TRBD2 (6 bases). This CDR3 is 15 amino acids long. Trimming cost V 0 bases and J 5 bases, with 12 bases left between them. Germline assignment: CDR1 SGHRS and CDR2 YFSETQ.

The rearrangement uses TRBV11-2 and TRBJ2-1; 8 positions agree with TRBD1. Germline V gene lookup returns CDR1 SGHAT and CDR2 FQNNGV. CDR3 length: 16 amino acids. V was clipped by 1 base and J by 6 bases; unmatched bases: 8. The chain's CDR3 is CASSLGPGQEVNEQFF. As DNA, the CDR3 is TGTGCCAGCAGCTTAGGACCGGGACAGGAGGTCAATGAGCAGTTCTTC.

Regarding this clone: Different DNA sequences within this sample yield the same CDR3. The chain employs TRBV5-1 and TRBJ1-5, with 8 bases lining up with TRBD1. The ends lost 4 bases at V and 0 bases at J; junction bases unmatched: 3. The germline V gene has CDR1 SGHRS and CDR2 YFSETQ. This CDR3 is 15 amino acids long. The CDR3 region has the DNA TGCGCCAGCAGCCCGACAGGGGATAGCAATCAGCCCCAGCATTTT. Translated, it gives CASSPTGDSNQPQHF.

The chain joins TRBV7-8 to TRBJ2-7, with D maybe TRBD1 (6 bases). Deletions cut 7 bases from V and 6 bases from J, with 22 bases between. Per the germline V gene, CDR1 is SGHVS and CDR2 is FQNEAQ. CDR3 length equals 15 residues. The CDR3 DNA sequence: TGTGCCAGCAACCCCCTTTCCGGGGACATACTCGAGCAGTACTTC. It yields the protein CASNPLSGDILEQYF.

This clone has just one count. This chain joins TRBV2 and TRBJ2-5, with D possibly being TRBD2 (7 bases). The CDR3 contains 19 residues. Germline values: CDR1 SNHLY, CDR2 FYNNEI. Between the trimmed V and J ends, which lost 4 bases and 0 bases, there was a span of 24 bases. CDR3 residues: CASSARGGREAGYQETQYF. CDR3 nucleotide sequence: TGTGCCAGCAGTGCCCGAGGGGGTCGGGAAGCGGGGTACCAAGAGACCCAGTACTTC.

The chain links TRBV4-3 to TRBJ1-1; D gene uncertain. Germline-derived CDR1 and CDR2 are LGHNA and YSLEER. Trimming left V 0 bases short and J 1 base short, with 9 bases between. The CDR3 is 15 amino acids. The CDR3: CASSQDYNRNTEAFF. The CDR3 DNA reads TGCGCCAGCAGCCAAGATTACAACAGGAACACTGAAGCTTTCTTT.

Here the CDR3 reads CASSQVPMQYSGNTIYF. Here the CDR3 DNA reads TGCGCCAGCAGCCAAGTTCCGATGCAGTACTCTGGAAACACCATATATTTT. The rearrangement joins TRBV4-1 to TRBJ1-3; D remains ambiguous. Deletions cut 1 base from V and 0 bases from J, with 13 bases between. CDR1 is MGHRA and CDR2 is YSYEKL in the germline V gene. The CDR3 has 17 amino acids.

The rearrangement links TRBV13 to TRBJ2-1, with 12 bases matching TRBD2. The V gene's germline CDR1 is PRHDT and CDR2 FYEKMQ (reference sequence). Unmatched junction bases numbered 2, after V lost 2 bases and J lost 6 bases. The CDR3 loop spans 15 amino acids. CDR3 residues: CASSLRLAGVNEQFF. CDR3 DNA: TGTGCCAGCAGCTTAAGACTAGCGGGGGTCAATGAGCAGTTCTTC. Full variable domain (rest looked up from reference TRBV13 and TRBJ2-1): AAGVIQSPRHLIKEKRETATLKCYPIPRHDTVYWYQQGPGQDPQFLISFYEKMQSDKGSIPDRFSAQQFSDYHSELNMSSLELGDSALYFCASSLRLAGVNEQFFGPGTRLTVL.

This clone appeared once. This sequence joins TRBV5-6 and TRBJ2-5; D gene uncertain. Trimming took 2 bases from V and 5 from J, leaving 4 bases between them. The CDR3 runs to 11 residues. CDR1 and CDR2 (germline): SGHDT, YYEEEE. CDR3 nucleotides: TGTGCCAGCAGCTTCGGGGAGACCCAGTACTTC. This translates into CASSFGETQYF. The variable domain in full, completed from reference TRBV5-6 and TRBJ2-5, reads DAGVTQSPTHLIKTRGQQVTLRCSPKSGHDTVSWYQQALGQGPQFIFQYYEEEERQRGNFPDRFSGHQFPNYSSELNVNALLLGDSALYLCASSFGETQYFGPGTRLLVL.

The chain combines TRBV7-2 with TRBJ2-1, with TRBD1 identical over 7 bases. Germline lookup yields CDR1 SGHTA and CDR2 FQGNSA. The CDR3 runs to 15 residues. The junction had 4 bases not matched to a gene; V was cut back by 1 base and J by 4 bases. The CDR3 reads CASSLVWDRYNEQFF. For the CDR3, the DNA is TGTGCCAGCAGCTTAGTTTGGGACAGATACAATGAGCAGTTCTTC.

The chain couples TRBV4-1 to TRBJ2-7; D is possibly TRBD1 (5 bases). The V end lost 4 bases, the J end lost 2 bases, and 27 bases lay between the germline ends. Germline V gene sequence: CDR1 MGHRA, CDR2 YSYEKL. The CDR3 spans 19 residues. The CDR3: CASSLRIDGWQGPPYEQYF. The CDR3 DNA is TGCGCCAGCAGCCTAAGGATTGATGGTTGGCAGGGCCCCCCCTACGAGCAGTACTTC.

The rearrangement uses TRBV5-6 and TRBJ2-1; TRBD2 matches at 12 bases. V dropped 0 bases and J dropped 7; count of bases not matched to a gene: 5. This CDR3 has 16 residues. Germline CDR1 and CDR2: SGHDT and YYEEEE. The CDR3 protein is CASSLERLAGENEQFF. The CDR3 DNA reads as TGTGCCAGCAGCTTGGAGAGACTAGCGGGGGAAAATGAGCAGTTCTTC.

This chain joins TRBV11-2 and TRBJ2-7, with D tentatively TRBD2 (5 bases). CDR3 length equals 13 residues. V was trimmed by 0 bases and J by 6 bases, leaving 9 bases between them. Germline values: CDR1 SGHAT, CDR2 FQNNGV. The CDR3 DNA follows: TGTGCCAGCAGCTTAGATCGGGGTTCCGAGCAGTACTTC. It translates to CASSLDRGSEQYF.

A single count supports this clone. V is TRBV9 and J is TRBJ2-1; 9 nucleotides match TRBD2. Germline V CDR1 and CDR2: SGDLS, YYNGEE. J lost 6 bases, V lost 4 bases, and 11 bases had no gene match. This CDR3 is 16 amino acids long. The CDR3 DNA follows: TGTGCCAGCAGCCCCGAGGGCGGGGGGGCCTCCAATGAGCAGTTCTTC. Its translation: CASSPEGGGASNEQFF.

The chain combines TRBV6-5 with TRBJ1-1, with a weak D call TRBD1 (6 bases). V gave up 2 bases and J gave up 11 bases, with 12 bases separating them. CDR1 and CDR2 from the germline V gene are MNHEY and SVGAGI. The CDR3 is made up of 12 amino acids. CDR3 DNA sequence: TGTGCCAGCAGTTACCGGGGGGCCGAGGCTTTCTTT. Amino acid sequence: CASSYRGAEAFF.

The chain joins TRBV7-2 to TRBJ2-2, with 8 bases identical to TRBD2. CDR1 SGHTA and CDR2 FQGNSA come from the germline V gene. V gave up 5 bases and J gave up 5 bases; unmatched junction bases: 10. The CDR3 spans 16 residues. The CDR3 loop reads CASSRREIAGTGELFF. The CDR3 DNA reads as TGTGCCAGCAGCCGCCGGGAAATAGCGGGAACCGGGGAGCTGTTTTTT.

This chain's CDR3 is CASSPPGGLETNEKLFF. CDR3 coding DNA: TGTGCCAGCAGCCCCCCAGGGGGCTTGGAAACTAATGAAAAACTGTTTTTT. The J gene is TRBJ1-4, the V gene TRBV7-9; 8 nucleotides match TRBD1. This CDR3 comprises 17 residues. With 5 bases clipped from V and 1 base from J, the junction kept 9 bases outside the gene matches. Germline V gives CDR1 SEHNR, CDR2 FQNEAQ (reference sequence).

The V gene is TRBV4-2, the J gene TRBJ2-7, with TRBD2 as a possible D gene (6 bases). Between the trimmed V and J ends, which lost 0 bases and 3 bases, there was a span of 12 bases. There are 15 residues in the CDR3. Germline loops: CDR1 LGHNA, CDR2 YNFKEQ. The CDR3 coding sequence is TGTGCCAGCAGCCAAGAGGCGGGGCCATACTACGAGCAGTACTTC. It translates to CASSQEAGPYYEQYF.

The rearrangement uses TRBV6-5 and TRBJ1-1; 7 nucleotides agree with TRBD1. The junction had 4 bases not matched to a gene; V was cut back by 5 bases and J by 1 base. Germline V lookup: CDR1 MNHEY, CDR2 SVGAGI. The CDR3 runs 14 residues. CDR3 loop: CASSAGQENTEAFF. Here the CDR3 DNA reads TGTGCCAGCAGTGCCGGACAGGAGAACACTGAAGCTTTCTTT.

The chain joins TRBV5-1 to TRBJ2-7; 8 bases are shared with TRBD2. V lost 5 bases, J lost 3 bases, and 4 bases stayed unmatched. The CDR3 consists of 13 residues. CDR1 and CDR2 from the germline V gene are SGHRS and YFSETQ. The CDR3 bases are TGCGCCAGCAGTAGCGGGGAAAACTACGAGCAGTACTTC. The encoded protein is CASSSGENYEQYF.

The rearrangement joins TRBV4-2 to TRBJ2-1; TRBD2 aligns across 9 bases. The junction had 9 bases not matched to a gene; V was cut back by 1 base and J by 8 bases. CDR3 size: 16 residues. The germline V gene encodes CDR1 LGHNA and CDR2 YNFKEQ. CDR3 loop: CASSQANSGGFDEQFF. Here the CDR3 DNA reads TGTGCCAGCAGCCAAGCTAATAGCGGGGGTTTCGATGAGCAGTTCTTC.

This sequence joins TRBV9 and TRBJ1-1; D gene uncertain. The CDR3 sequence is 15 residues long. The germline V gene encodes CDR1 SGDLS and CDR2 YYNGEE. Trimming took off 4 bases at V and 5 bases at J, with 18 bases between the two ends. Here the CDR3 reads CASSTTILGETEAFF. The CDR3 DNA reads as TGTGCCAGCAGCACTACGATTTTGGGTGAGACTGAAGCTTTCTTT.

This rearrangement joins TRBV5-1 to TRBJ1-1; D ambiguous. This CDR3 region has 16 residues. The germline gives CDR1 SGHRS, CDR2 YFSETQ. Deletions cut 0 bases from V and 11 bases from J, with 23 bases between. CDR3 region: CASSLEAVDGLPGAFF. In DNA form, the CDR3 reads TGCGCCAGCAGCTTGGAGGCTGTTGACGGACTCCCGGGGGCTTTCTTT.